The 13 T cell receptor beta chains presented below share a single source sample, sequenced in a study of CD8 T cells in ankylosing spondylitis (dated by TCRdb to 2016 to 2017). Receptors were amplified or captured by 5' RACE. The sample was run on an Illumina HiSeq 2500. TCRdb's own reprocessing of the public reads used fastp at Q25 and MiXCR and kept productive beta chains. Rows merge per CDR3 protein into single entries with the most common DNA and genes. This sample has about 250,000 distinct CDR3 sequences in its table, and approximately 30% of those were observed once. The biggest ten clones account for approximately 4.6% of the sample. Sequencing was done on a sample of blood, either unsorted or a sorted T cell fraction (not recorded which). Receptors originate from a male donor with ankylosing spondylitis or in good health (not recorded which).

The CDR3 DNA follows: TGCAGTGCACGGGTGGACGGGTCGAGCTCCTACAATGAGCAGTTCTTC. This translates into CSARVDGSSSYNEQFF. J is TRBJ2-1 and V is TRBV20-1; no definite D call. The germline V gene has CDR1 DFQATT and CDR2 SNEGSKA (reference sequence). The CDR3 runs to 16 residues. V was cut by 6 bases and J by 0 bases, with 18 bases left in between.

The V gene is TRBV6-8, the J gene TRBJ2-1; 8 positions agree with TRBD1. The J segment lost 8 bases and the V segment lost 5 bases, leaving 14 bases of the junction unmatched. Germline CDR1 is MNHGY and CDR2 is SAAAGT. There are 16 residues in the CDR3. The CDR3 sequence is CASSKRRTGFVYEQFF. For the CDR3, the DNA is TGTGCCAGCAGTAAACGGAGGACAGGGTTTGTCTATGAGCAGTTCTTC.

The rearrangement links TRBV20-1 to TRBJ2-3; TRBD2 aligns across 9 bases. This CDR3 region has 15 residues. The J segment lost 2 bases and the V segment lost 6 bases, leaving 9 bases of the junction unmatched. Germline values: CDR1 DFQATT, CDR2 SNEGSKA (reference sequence). CDR3: CSAGTASGDTDTQYF. CDR3 nucleotide sequence: TGCAGTGCGGGCACGGCTAGCGGGGACACAGATACGCAGTATTTT.

This clonotype came up a few times. The chain has TRBV10-3 and TRBJ1-2; unclear D gene. This CDR3 has 14 amino acids. Germline V gives CDR1 ENHRY, CDR2 SYGVKD. Deletions cut 0 bases from V and 8 bases from J, with 13 bases between. The CDR3 sequence is CAISESVAGEGYTF. CDR3 DNA sequence: TGTGCCATCAGTGAGTCCGTAGCAGGCGAGGGCTACACCTTC.

The chain carries TRBV20-1 and TRBJ1-1, with a weak D call TRBD1 (5 bases). V shed 2 bases and J shed 0 bases, with 10 bases lying between them. Germline loops: CDR1 DFQATT, CDR2 SNEGSKA (reference sequence). This CDR3 spans 14 amino acids. Written as DNA, the CDR3 is TGCAGTGCTAGATGGGGGGAACTGAACACTGAAGCTTTCTTT. As protein: CSARWGELNTEAFF.

The chain recombines TRBV6-5 with TRBJ2-4, with a possible D match to TRBD1 (5 bases). The V gene's germline CDR1 is MNHEY and CDR2 SVGAGI. There are 16 residues in the CDR3. V shed 4 bases and J shed 0 bases, with 13 bases lying between them. CDR3 region: CASSSPRVGAKNIQYF. As DNA, the CDR3 is TGTGCCAGCAGTTCGCCCAGGGTGGGAGCCAAAAACATTCAGTACTTC.

This clonotype was detected a few times. The V call is TRBV6-1, the J call TRBJ2-4; D might be TRBD1 or TRBD2, each matching 6 bases. V lost 6 bases and J lost 7, with 16 bases in between. Germline V CDR1 and CDR2: MNHNS, SASEGT. There are 14 residues in the CDR3. Written as DNA, the CDR3 is TGTGCCAGCAGCCCCCGGGGGCTGGGGAACATTCAGTACTTC. Protein: CASSPRGLGNIQYF.

This clonotype was detected a few times. The rearrangement uses TRBV6-5 and TRBJ1-1, with unresolved D. The CDR3 is 13 amino acids. Germline V lookup: CDR1 MNHEY, CDR2 SVGAGI. V lost 2 bases to trimming and J lost 6 bases, with 10 bases between them. CDR3 bases: TGTGCCAGCAGTTACAGAGGGTTCGCTGAAGCTTTCTTT. Protein product: CASSYRGFAEAFF.

This clonotype was detected only a few times. V usage is TRBV6-5 and J usage is TRBJ2-2; no reliable D call. Looked up from germline, CDR1 is MNHEY and CDR2 is SVGAGI. This CDR3 is 12 amino acids long. Trimming stripped 2 bases from V and 6 bases from J, with 4 bases between. CDR3 in amino acids: CASSYEAGELFF. The CDR3 nucleotides read TGTGCCAGCAGTTACGAGGCCGGGGAGCTGTTTTTT.

The chain couples TRBV7-2 to TRBJ1-2; 7 bases fit TRBD1. The V and J ends lost 0 bases and 6 bases, in that order; junction bases with no gene match: 10. Germline CDR1 is SGHTA and CDR2 is FQGNSA. The CDR3 length is 16 residues. CDR3 nucleotide sequence: TGTGCCAGCAGCTTAGCGGGCAGGGGGAGAGTCGATGGCTACACCTTC. Translating it yields CASSLAGRGRVDGYTF.

V gene TRBV29-1 combines with J gene TRBJ2-1; 9 bases fit TRBD2. The germline CDR1 and CDR2 sequences are SQVTM and ANQGSEA. V was clipped by 6 bases and J by 3 bases; unmatched bases: 9. This CDR3 region has 15 residues. The CDR3 here is CSVGESSGDYNEQFF. The DNA of the CDR3 is TGCAGCGTAGGGGAGTCTAGCGGGGACTACAATGAGCAGTTCTTC.

This clonotype was counted between two and nine times. This chain uses TRBV12-3 or TRBV12-4 with TRBJ1-2; possible D gene TRBD1, 5 bases. Trimming stripped 2 bases from V and 5 bases from J, with 15 bases between. CDR3 size: 15 residues. CDR3 residues: CASSLSGTKDYGYTF. CDR3 in DNA: TGTGCCAGCAGTTTAAGTGGGACGAAGGATTATGGCTACACCTTC.

DNA of the CDR3: TGTGCCAGCAGCGTAGCTCCCACAGATACGCAGTATTTT. Translation gives CASSVAPTDTQYF. The chain combines TRBV9 with TRBJ2-3, with D hard to call. The CDR3 is 13 residues long. Trimming shortened V by 0 bases and J by 2 bases, and 4 bases separated the two germline ends. Germline lookup yields CDR1 SGDLS and CDR2 YYNGEE.